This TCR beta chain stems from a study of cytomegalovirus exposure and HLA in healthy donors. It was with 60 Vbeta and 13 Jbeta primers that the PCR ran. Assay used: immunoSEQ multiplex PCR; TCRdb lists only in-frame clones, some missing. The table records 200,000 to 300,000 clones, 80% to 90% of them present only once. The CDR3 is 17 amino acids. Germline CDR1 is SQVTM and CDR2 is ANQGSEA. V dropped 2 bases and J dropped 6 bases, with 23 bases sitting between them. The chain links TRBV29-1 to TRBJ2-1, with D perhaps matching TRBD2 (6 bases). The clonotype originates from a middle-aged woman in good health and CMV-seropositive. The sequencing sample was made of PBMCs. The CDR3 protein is CSVETLGKWEASNEQFF. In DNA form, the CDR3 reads TGCAGCGTTGAAACTTTGGGCAAGTGGGAGGCTTCCAATGAGCAGTTCTTC.